What follows is one T cell receptor beta chain and its context. This CDR3 spans 13 amino acids. V was cut by 2 bases and J by 0 bases, with 5 bases left in between. From germline, CDR1 is LGHDT and CDR2 YNNKEL (reference sequence). Time point denoted: pre-sensitization, week 0. Treatment defined: therapeutic diphenylcyclopropenone sensitization with weekly scalp DPC. Ahead of applying each patch test, blood was sampled. Those who donated were patients with alopecia, 18 to 70 years of age, and suitable for DPC. Unique molecular identifiers were affixed to discrete cDNA molecules within the library. TCRdb redid the calling of the RACE reads with MiXCR, one entry per CDR3 protein. Here the sample spans around 60,000 distinct CDR3 sequences, 6.7% being singletons. This record belongs to a study of human T cells and chemical hapten exposure. Study information: From small differences in pooled library volume came most of the variation in per-sample TCR yields.

Sequenced here: whole blood, sampled in connection with sensitization to the hapten diphenylcyclopropenone (DPC). This chain uses TRBV3-1 with TRBJ2-7; D not resolved. This TCR came from a woman aged 25 to 39 with alopecia areata. Some clones in this sample may be carry-over from other donors' samples. The CDR3 bases are TGTGCCAGCAGCCAACCGGCCTCCTACGAGCAGTACTTC. Protein sequence: CASSQPASYEQYF.